Listed below are T cell receptor beta chains from one sample, sequenced in a study of T-cell memory formation after mild COVID-19. TCRdb re-called the 5' RACE reads with MiXCR, one entry per CDR3 protein. The sample carries some 260,000 distinct CDR3 sequences, over 15% recorded once. The source material was PBMCs or a T cell subset sorted from them (not recorded which). The receptors originated from a man younger than 35 who had mild COVID-19 (a few samples of this study predate the infection). Cell type and time point are not known. The CDR3 runs from the conserved cysteine through the conserved F or W. Each record gives: D gene, clone size, J gene, V gene, CDR3 protein, CDR3 DNA. The D gene is left open where the match is weak. Size values are once, few and many counts, or a class for expanded clones, and some rows have none.

d_call: TRBD1; clone_size: NA; j_call: TRBJ2-7; v_call: TRBV27; cdr3_aa: CASRPEGQGPYEQYF; cdr3_nt: TGTGCCAGCAGGCCCGAGGGACAGGGGCCCTACGAGCAGTACTTC
d_call: TRBD2; clone_size: NA; j_call: TRBJ2-5; v_call: TRBV5-1; cdr3_aa: CASSLALAAYQETQYF; cdr3_nt: TGCGCCAGCAGCCTAGCTCTAGCGGCGTACCAAGAGACCCAGTACTTC
d_call: NA; clone_size: NA; j_call: TRBJ1-2; v_call: TRBV9; cdr3_aa: CASSVDPEGYGYTF; cdr3_nt: TGTGCCAGCAGCGTCGACCCCGAGGGCTATGGCTACACCTTC
d_call: NA; clone_size: few; j_call: TRBJ2-7; v_call: TRBV3-1; cdr3_aa: CASSRWVHSYEQYF; cdr3_nt: TGTGCCAGCAGCCGGTGGGTTCACTCCTACGAGCAGTACTTC
d_call: NA; clone_size: few; j_call: TRBJ1-5; v_call: TRBV5-1; cdr3_aa: CASSLDFPDTHNQPQHF; cdr3_nt: TGCGCCAGCAGCTTGGATTTCCCCGATACACACAATCAGCCCCAGCATTTT
d_call: NA; clone_size: many; j_call: TRBJ2-5; v_call: TRBV20-1; cdr3_aa: CSAREGNQETQYF; cdr3_nt: TGCAGTGCTAGAGAGGGGAACCAAGAGACCCAGTACTTC
d_call: TRBD1; clone_size: NA; j_call: TRBJ1-1; v_call: TRBV7-2; cdr3_aa: CASRFTGTGNTEAFF; cdr3_nt: TGTGCCAGCAGATTTACCGGGACAGGGAACACTGAAGCTTTCTTT
d_call: TRBD2; clone_size: NA; j_call: TRBJ2-1; v_call: TRBV5-1; cdr3_aa: CASSFGTGGTYNEQFF; cdr3_nt: TGCGCCAGCAGCTTCGGAACGGGGGGGACCTACAATGAGCAGTTCTTC
d_call: TRBD2; clone_size: few; j_call: TRBJ2-7; v_call: TRBV7-8; cdr3_aa: CASSLGTSGPYEQYF; cdr3_nt: TGTGCCAGCAGCTTAGGGACTAGCGGTCCCTACGAGCAGTACTTC
d_call: NA; clone_size: few; j_call: TRBJ2-3; v_call: TRBV4-3; cdr3_aa: CASSQGARGRGDTQYF; cdr3_nt: TGCGCCAGCAGCCAGGGCGCAAGGGGGCGGGGGGATACGCAGTATTTT